This T cell receptor beta chain was sequenced during a study of CD8+CD57+ T cells in acquired aplastic anemia. General study points: In CD8+ cells, Simpson's diversity showed no significant difference between patients and controls. Researchers report that twenty-nine CD8+ CDR3 sequences appeared in both patients and controls.

Those patients picked for sequencing had displayed CD8+CD57+ cell expansion on flow cytometry. According to the study, genomic DNA was the template for TCR beta VDJ and CDR3 profiling. TCRdb independently ran MiXCR on the reads; one entry per CDR3 protein. Of about 160,000 distinct CDR3 sequences listed, 40% to 50% are singletons. Turning to this clonotype: What it binds is not known.

Germline values: CDR1 SNHLY, CDR2 FYNNEI. V lost 4 bases and J 5 bases, leaving 8 bases between the germline ends. The CDR3 loop spans 12 amino acids. The source material was sorted CD4+, CD8+, or CD8+CD57+ T cells (not recorded which) from PBMCs. V is TRBV2 and J is TRBJ1-1, with TRBD1 as a possible D gene (6 bases). The origin of this receptor is a human donor with aplastic anemia. Here the CDR3 reads CASSGQGTEAFF. CDR3 sequence (DNA): TGTGCCAGCAGTGGCCAGGGGACTGAAGCTTTCTTT.